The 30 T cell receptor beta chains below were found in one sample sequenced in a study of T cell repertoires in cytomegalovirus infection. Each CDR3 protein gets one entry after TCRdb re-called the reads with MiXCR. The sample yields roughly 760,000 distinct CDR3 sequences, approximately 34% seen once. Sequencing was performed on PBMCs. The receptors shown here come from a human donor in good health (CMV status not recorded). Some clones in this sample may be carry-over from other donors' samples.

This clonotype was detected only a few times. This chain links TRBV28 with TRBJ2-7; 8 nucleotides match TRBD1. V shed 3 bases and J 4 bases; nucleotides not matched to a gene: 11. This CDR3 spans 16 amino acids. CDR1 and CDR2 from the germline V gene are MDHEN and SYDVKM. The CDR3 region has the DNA TGTGCCAGCAGTTTCCCCGGGCCAGGGGGCTCGTACGAGCAGTACTTC. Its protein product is CASSFPGPGGSYEQYF.

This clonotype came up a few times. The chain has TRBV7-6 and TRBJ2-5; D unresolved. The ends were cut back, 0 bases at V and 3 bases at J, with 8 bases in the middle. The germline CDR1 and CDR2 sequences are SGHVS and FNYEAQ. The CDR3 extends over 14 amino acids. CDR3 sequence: CASSLAGFEETQYF. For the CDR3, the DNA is TGTGCCAGCAGCTTAGCAGGGTTCGAAGAGACCCAGTACTTC.

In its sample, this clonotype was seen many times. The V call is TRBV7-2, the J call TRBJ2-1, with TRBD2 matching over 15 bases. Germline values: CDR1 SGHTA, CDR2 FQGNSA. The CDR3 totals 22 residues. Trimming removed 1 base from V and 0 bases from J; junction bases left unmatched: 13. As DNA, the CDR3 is TGTGCCAGCAGCTTAGGACGGACCGGGACTAGCGGGGGGACTTACTCCTACAATGAGCAGTTCTTC. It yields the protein CASSLGRTGTSGGTYSYNEQFF.

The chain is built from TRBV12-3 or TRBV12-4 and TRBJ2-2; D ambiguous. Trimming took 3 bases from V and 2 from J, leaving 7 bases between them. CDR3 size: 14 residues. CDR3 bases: TGTGCCAGCAGTTTTTGGGTAAACACCGGGGAGCTGTTTTTT. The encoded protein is CASSFWVNTGELFF.

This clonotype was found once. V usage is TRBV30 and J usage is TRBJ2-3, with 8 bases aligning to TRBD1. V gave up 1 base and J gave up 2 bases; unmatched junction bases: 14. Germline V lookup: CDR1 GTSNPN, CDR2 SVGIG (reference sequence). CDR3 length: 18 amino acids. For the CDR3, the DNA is TGTGCCTGGAGTGGGCTAGGCCACAGGGGGTTATACACAGATACGCAGTATTTT. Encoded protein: CAWSGLGHRGLYTDTQYF.

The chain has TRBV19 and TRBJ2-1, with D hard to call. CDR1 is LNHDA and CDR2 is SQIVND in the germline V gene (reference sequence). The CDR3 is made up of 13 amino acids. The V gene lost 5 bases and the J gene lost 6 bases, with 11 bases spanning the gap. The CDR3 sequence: CASSPSPGNEQFF. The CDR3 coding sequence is TGTGCCAGTAGTCCATCGCCCGGCAATGAGCAGTTCTTC. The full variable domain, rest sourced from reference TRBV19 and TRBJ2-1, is DGGITQSPKYLFRKEGQNVTLSCEQNLNHDAMYWYRQDPGQGLRLIYYSQIVNDFQKGDIAEGYSVSREKKESFPLTVTSAQKNPTAFYLCASSPSPGNEQFFGPGTRLTVL.

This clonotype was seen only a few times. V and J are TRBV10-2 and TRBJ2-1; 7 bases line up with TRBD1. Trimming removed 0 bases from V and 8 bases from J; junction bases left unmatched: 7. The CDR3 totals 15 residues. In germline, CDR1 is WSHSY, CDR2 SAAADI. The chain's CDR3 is CASSESRGPGHEQFF. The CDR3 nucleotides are TGCGCCAGCAGTGAGTCTAGGGGGCCTGGGCATGAGCAGTTCTTC.

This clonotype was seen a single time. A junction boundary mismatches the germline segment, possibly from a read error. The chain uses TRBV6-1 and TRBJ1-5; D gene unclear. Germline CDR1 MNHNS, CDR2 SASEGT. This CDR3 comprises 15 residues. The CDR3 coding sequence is TGTGCCAGCAGTTCTGAGGGTTGGTTGAATCAGCGCCAGCATTTT. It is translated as CASSSEGWLNQRQHF.

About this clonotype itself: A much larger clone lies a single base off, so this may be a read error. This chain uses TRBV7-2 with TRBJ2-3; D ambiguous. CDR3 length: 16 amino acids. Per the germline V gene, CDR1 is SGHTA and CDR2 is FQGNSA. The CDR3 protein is CAGSLEGSLITDTQYF. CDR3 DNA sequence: TGTGCCGGCAGCTTAGAAGGCTCGCTGATCACAGATACGCAGTATTTT.

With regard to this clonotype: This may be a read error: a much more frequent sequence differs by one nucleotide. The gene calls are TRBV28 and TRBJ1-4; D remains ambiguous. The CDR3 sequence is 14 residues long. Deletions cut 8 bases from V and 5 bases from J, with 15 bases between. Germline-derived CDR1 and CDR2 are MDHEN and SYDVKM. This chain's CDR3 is CASGWTARNEKLFF. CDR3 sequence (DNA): TGTGCCAGCGGGTGGACGGCGAGGAATGAAAAACTGTTTTTT.

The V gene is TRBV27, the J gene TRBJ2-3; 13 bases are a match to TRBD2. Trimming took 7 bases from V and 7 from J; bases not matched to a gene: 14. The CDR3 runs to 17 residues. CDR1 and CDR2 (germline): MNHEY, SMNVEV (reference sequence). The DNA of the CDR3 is TGTGCCAGCAATCCCGGACTACTAGCGGGAGGGCCAAATACGCAGTATTTT. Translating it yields CASNPGLLAGGPNTQYF.

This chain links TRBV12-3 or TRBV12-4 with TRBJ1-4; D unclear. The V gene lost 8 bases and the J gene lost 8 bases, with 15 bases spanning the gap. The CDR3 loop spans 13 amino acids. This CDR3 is CASATNSREKLFF. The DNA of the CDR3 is TGTGCCAGCGCCACCAACAGTAGGGAAAAACTGTTTTTT.

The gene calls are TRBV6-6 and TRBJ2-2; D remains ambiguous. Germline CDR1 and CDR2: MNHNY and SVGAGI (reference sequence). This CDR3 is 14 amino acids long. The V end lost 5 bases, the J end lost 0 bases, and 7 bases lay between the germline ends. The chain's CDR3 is CASSSEANTGELFF. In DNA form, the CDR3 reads TGTGCCAGCAGTAGTGAGGCGAACACCGGGGAGCTGTTTTTT.

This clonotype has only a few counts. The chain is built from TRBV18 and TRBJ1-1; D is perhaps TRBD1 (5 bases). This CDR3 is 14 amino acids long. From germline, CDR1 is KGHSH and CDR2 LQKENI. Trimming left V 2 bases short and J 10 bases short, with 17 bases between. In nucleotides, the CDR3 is TGTGCCAGCTCACCAGTTTCGCAGGGAGTGACAGCTTTCTTT. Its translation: CASSPVSQGVTAFF.

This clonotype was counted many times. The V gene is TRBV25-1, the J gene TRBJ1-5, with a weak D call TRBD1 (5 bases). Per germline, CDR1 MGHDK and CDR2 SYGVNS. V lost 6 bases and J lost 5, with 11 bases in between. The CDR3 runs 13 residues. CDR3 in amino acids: CASRGGIDQPQHF. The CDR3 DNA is TGTGCCAGCAGGGGGGGAATTGATCAGCCCCAGCATTTT.

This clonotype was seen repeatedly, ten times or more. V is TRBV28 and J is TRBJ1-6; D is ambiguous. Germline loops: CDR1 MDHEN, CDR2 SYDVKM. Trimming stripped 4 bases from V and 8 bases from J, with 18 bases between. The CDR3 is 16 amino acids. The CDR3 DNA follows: TGTGCCAGCAGTTCGCCCATCGACGGAGGAGATTCACCCCTCCACTTT. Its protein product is CASSSPIDGGDSPLHF.

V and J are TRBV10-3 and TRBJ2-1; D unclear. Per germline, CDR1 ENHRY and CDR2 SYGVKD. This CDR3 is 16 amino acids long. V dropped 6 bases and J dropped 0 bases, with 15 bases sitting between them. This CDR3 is CAIRKGPPSSYNEQFF. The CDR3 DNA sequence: TGTGCCATCAGGAAAGGACCGCCGAGCTCCTACAATGAGCAGTTCTTC.

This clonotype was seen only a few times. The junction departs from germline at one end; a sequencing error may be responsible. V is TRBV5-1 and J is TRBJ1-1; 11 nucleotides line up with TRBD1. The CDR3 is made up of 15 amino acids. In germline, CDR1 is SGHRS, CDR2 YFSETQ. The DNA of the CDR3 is TGTGCCAGCAGCTTCCGGACAGGGGGCAACACTGAAGCTTTCTTT. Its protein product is CASSFRTGGNTEAFF.

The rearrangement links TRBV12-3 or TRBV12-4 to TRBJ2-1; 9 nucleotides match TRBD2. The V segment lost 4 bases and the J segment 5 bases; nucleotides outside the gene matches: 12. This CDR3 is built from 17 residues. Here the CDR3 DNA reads TGTGCCAGCAGTTCCCCGTTAGCGGGAGTTGTGGACAATGAGCAGTTCTTC. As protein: CASSSPLAGVVDNEQFF.

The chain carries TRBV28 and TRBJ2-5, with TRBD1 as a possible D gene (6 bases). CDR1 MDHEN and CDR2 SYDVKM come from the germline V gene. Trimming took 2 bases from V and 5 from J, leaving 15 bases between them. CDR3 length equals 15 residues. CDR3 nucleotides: TGTGCCAGCAGTTTAGCACAGGGAAGACGGGAGACCCAGTACTTC. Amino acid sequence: CASSLAQGRRETQYF.

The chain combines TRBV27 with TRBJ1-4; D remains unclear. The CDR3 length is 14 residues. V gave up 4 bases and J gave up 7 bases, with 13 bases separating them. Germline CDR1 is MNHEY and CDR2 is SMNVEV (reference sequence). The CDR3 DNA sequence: TGTGCCAGCAGTTCTCTCGTACTCAGTGAAAAACTGTTTTTT. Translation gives CASSSLVLSEKLFF.

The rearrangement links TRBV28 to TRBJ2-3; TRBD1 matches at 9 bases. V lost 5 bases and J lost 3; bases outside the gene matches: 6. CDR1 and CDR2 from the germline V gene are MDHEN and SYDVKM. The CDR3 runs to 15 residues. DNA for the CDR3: TGTGCCAGCAGTCCCCCGGGACAGGGAACAGATACGCAGTATTTT. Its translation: CASSPPGQGTDTQYF.

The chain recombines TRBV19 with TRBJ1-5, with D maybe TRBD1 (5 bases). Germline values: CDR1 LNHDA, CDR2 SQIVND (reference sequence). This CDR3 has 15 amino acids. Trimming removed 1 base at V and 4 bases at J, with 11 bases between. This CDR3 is CASSIAGDGNQPQHF. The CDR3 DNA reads TGTGCCAGTAGTATAGCGGGGGACGGTAATCAGCCCCAGCATTTT.

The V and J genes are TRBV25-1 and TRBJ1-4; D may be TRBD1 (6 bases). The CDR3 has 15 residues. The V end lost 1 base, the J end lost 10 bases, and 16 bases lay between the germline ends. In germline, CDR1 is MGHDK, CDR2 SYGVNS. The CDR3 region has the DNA TGTGCCAGCAGTGAATCACACAGGGCAAGAGGAAAACTGTTTTTT. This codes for CASSESHRARGKLFF.

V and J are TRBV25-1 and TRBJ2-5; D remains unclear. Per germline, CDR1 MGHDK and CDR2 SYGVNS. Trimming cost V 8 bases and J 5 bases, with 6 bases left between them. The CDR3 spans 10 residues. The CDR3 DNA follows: TGTGCCAGCCAGCTGGAGACCCAGTACTTC. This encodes CASQLETQYF.

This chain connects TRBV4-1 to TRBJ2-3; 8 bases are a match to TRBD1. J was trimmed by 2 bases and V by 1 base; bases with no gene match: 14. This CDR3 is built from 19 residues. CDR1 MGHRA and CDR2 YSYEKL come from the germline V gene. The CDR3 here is CASSQGARSGQGVTDTQYF. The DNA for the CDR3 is TGCGCCAGCAGCCAAGGGGCTCGGTCCGGACAGGGAGTCACAGATACGCAGTATTTT.

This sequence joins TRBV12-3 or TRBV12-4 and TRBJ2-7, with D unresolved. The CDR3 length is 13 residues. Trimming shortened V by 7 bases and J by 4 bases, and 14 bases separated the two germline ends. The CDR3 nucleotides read TGTGCCAGCACTCCTACATGGGGTTACGAGCAGTACTTC. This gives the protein CASTPTWGYEQYF.

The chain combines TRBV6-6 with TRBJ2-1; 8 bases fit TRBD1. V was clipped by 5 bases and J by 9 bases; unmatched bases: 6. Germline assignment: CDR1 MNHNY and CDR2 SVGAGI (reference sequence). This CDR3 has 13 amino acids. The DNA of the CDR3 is TGTGCCAGCAGTGGGGAGACAGGGGTTGAGCAGTTCTTC. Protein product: CASSGETGVEQFF.

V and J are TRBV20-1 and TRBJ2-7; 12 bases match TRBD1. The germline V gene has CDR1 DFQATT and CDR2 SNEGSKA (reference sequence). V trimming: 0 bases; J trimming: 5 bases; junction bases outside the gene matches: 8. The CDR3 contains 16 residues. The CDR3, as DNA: TGCAGTGCTAGAGATCCGGCCGGGACAGGGGGCGACGAGCAGTACTTC. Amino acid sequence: CSARDPAGTGGDEQYF.

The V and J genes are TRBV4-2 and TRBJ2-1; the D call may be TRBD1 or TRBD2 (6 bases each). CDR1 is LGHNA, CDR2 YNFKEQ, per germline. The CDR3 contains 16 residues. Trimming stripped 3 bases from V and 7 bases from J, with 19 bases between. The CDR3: CASSQGGRGRENEQFF. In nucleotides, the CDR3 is TGTGCCAGCAGCCAGGGGGGCAGGGGAAGGGAGAATGAGCAGTTCTTC.